The rows below give T cell receptor beta chains drawn from one sample of a study of cytomegalovirus exposure and HLA in healthy donors. Clones were sequenced by immunoSEQ multiplex PCR, and TCRdb holds only the in-frame ones, with some missing. The data hold some 180,000 clones, with approximately 80% observed a single time. Material: PBMCs. The receptor set was obtained from a man aged 35-49 years in good health and CMV-seropositive. The CDR3 runs from the conserved cysteine through the conserved F or W. A D gene is named only where the DNA matches it firmly. Expanded clones are given a class, and other clones once, few, many or no size at all.

d_call	v_call	clone_size	j_call	cdr3_aa	cdr3_nt
TRBD1	TRBV2	NA	TRBJ1-2	CASSAGGNGYTF	TGTGCCAGCAGTGCAGGGGGCAATGGCTACACCTTC
NA	TRBV6-4	few	TRBJ2-2	CASSDQDTGELFF	TGTGCCAGCAGTGACCAGGACACCGGGGAGCTGTTTTTT
TRBD1	TRBV19	few	TRBJ1-5	CASSIRTGGQPQHF	TGTGCCAGTAGTATAAGGACAGGGGGGCAGCCCCAGCATTTT
TRBD2	TRBV7-2	NA	TRBJ2-7	CASSFTGTSSEQYF	TGTGCCAGCAGCTTCACCGGGACTAGCAGCGAGCAGTACTTC
TRBD1	TRBV11-3	NA	TRBJ2-1	CASRGQGARDEQFF	TGTGCCAGCAGGGGACAGGGGGCGCGGGATGAGCAGTTCTTC
TRBD1	TRBV27	NA	TRBJ2-7	CASSSGGGYEQYF	TGTGCCAGCAGTTCAGGGGGCGGCTACGAGCAGTACTTC
NA	TRBV4-3	NA	TRBJ2-3	CASSQDAASGTDTQYF	TGCGCCAGCAGCCAAGATGCGGCTAGCGGCACAGATACGCAGTATTTT
TRBD2	TRBV7-9	NA	TRBJ2-1	CASSTGTSGGGEQFF	TGTGCCAGCAGCACAGGGACTAGCGGGGGGGGTGAGCAGTTCTTC
TRBD2	TRBV4-1	NA	TRBJ2-3	CASSLLGGNFNTQYF	TGCGCCAGCAGCCTACTGGGGGGGAATTTCAATACGCAGTATTTT
NA	TRBV4-2	NA	TRBJ1-5	CASSQPGRPQHF	TGTGCCAGCAGCCAACCCGGTCGGCCCCAGCATTTT
NA	TRBV12-5	few	TRBJ1-1	CASGSPTTEYTEAFF	TGTGCTAGTGGTTCCCCCACGACAGAGTACACTGAAGCTTTCTTT
TRBD2	TRBV7-6	NA	TRBJ2-5	CASSPVSGSAQETQYF	TGTGCCAGCAGCCCTGTTAGCGGGTCAGCTCAAGAGACCCAGTACTTC
NA	TRBV6-5	NA	TRBJ2-1	CASSYGAGPYNEQFF	TGTGCCAGCAGTTACGGGGCGGGACCCTACAATGAGCAGTTCTTC
TRBD1	TRBV4-1	NA	TRBJ2-7	CASSQDPRGLDEQYF	TGCGCCAGCAGCCAAGATCCCAGGGGGCTCGACGAGCAGTACTTC
NA	TRBV6-5	NA	TRBJ1-5	CASSYGRGGNQPQHF	TGTGCCAGCAGTTACGGGCGGGGAGGCAATCAGCCCCAGCATTTT
NA	TRBV30	NA	TRBJ1-3	CAWRQASSGNTIYF	TGTGCCTGGCGACAGGCGAGCTCTGGAAACACCATATATTTT
TRBD1	TRBV13	NA	TRBJ2-7	CASSDRGLYEQYF	TGTGCCAGCAGCGACAGGGGTCTCTACGAGCAGTACTTC
TRBD1	TRBV10-3	NA	TRBJ2-7	CAISETTGHEQYF	TGTGCCATCAGTGAAACGACAGGGCACGAGCAGTACTTC
NA	TRBV6-1	NA	TRBJ1-6	CASSETRWLGRYNSPLHF	TGTGCCAGCAGTGAAACCCGTTGGCTGGGCCGCTATAATTCACCCCTCCACTTT
NA	TRBV2	NA	TRBJ2-5	CASSEAQVTETQYF	TGTGCCAGCAGTGAAGCGCAGGTGACGGAGACCCAGTACTTC
NA	TRBV6-1	NA	TRBJ1-6	CASSERSYNSPLHF	TGTGCCAGCTCTGAACGGTCTTATAATTCACCCCTCCACTTT
TRBD1	TRBV6-1	NA	TRBJ1-2	CASSEFGTGFYGGNGYTF	TGTGCCAGCAGTGAATTCGGGACAGGGTTTTATGGTGGGAATGGCTACACCTTC
NA	TRBV5-4	NA	TRBJ2-7	CASSTTGGNSYEQYF	TGTGCCAGCAGTACTACGGGGGGCAACTCCTACGAGCAGTACTTC
TRBD2	TRBV11-2	NA	TRBJ2-1	CASGLSTSGNNEQFF	TGTGCCAGCGGCCTGAGTACTAGCGGTAACAATGAGCAGTTCTTC
NA	TRBV19	NA	TRBJ2-6	CATMRGGAKTGANVLTF	TGTGCCACCATGAGGGGGGGGGCAAAAACTGGGGCCAACGTCCTGACTTTC
TRBD1	TRBV19	NA	TRBJ1-3	CASTTGQSSGNTIYF	TGTGCCAGTACCACGGGACAGAGCTCTGGAAACACCATATATTTT
NA	TRBV13	NA	TRBJ2-1	CASTSFGGNEQFF	TGTGCCAGCACCTCTTTTGGGGGGAATGAGCAGTTCTTC
NA	TRBV30	NA	TRBJ2-7	CAWSRGLYEQYF	TGTGCCTGGAGTAGGGGACTCTACGAGCAGTACTTC
NA	TRBV4-2	NA	TRBJ2-1	CASSQEGWGGAYNEQFF	TGTGCCAGCAGCCAAGAAGGTTGGGGGGGGGCGTACAATGAGCAGTTCTTC
TRBD1	TRBV10-3	NA	TRBJ2-7	CAIRGPGGRGSEEQYF	TGTGCCATCAGGGGCCCAGGTGGCAGGGGGTCTGAGGAGCAGTACTTC
NA	TRBV29-1	NA	TRBJ2-7	CSVRGIGSYEQYF	TGCAGCGTTCGCGGGATAGGATCCTACGAGCAGTACTTC
NA	TRBV4-3	few	TRBJ2-6	CASSLSAGSRANVLTF	TGCGCCAGCAGCCTATCCGCGGGGAGCAGGGCCAACGTCCTGACTTTC
TRBD2	TRBV7-6	NA	TRBJ2-3	CASSPLGELAGRAAQYF	TGTGCCAGCAGCCCCCTCGGGGAGCTAGCGGGGAGGGCAGCGCAGTATTTT
NA	TRBV28	NA	TRBJ2-7	CASSLWAEQYF	TGTGCCAGCAGTTTATGGGCCGAGCAGTACTTC
TRBD2	TRBV5-4	NA	TRBJ2-7	CASSLSSGGSYEQYF	TGTGCCAGCAGCCTAAGTAGCGGGGGGTCGTACGAGCAGTACTTC
NA	TRBV29-1	NA	TRBJ2-1	CSVEDLGNEQFF	TGCAGCGTTGAAGATCTCGGCAATGAGCAGTTCTTC
TRBD2	TRBV6-1	NA	TRBJ2-7	CASSGTGGLEQYF	TGTGCCAGCAGTGGCACGGGGGGATTGGAGCAGTACTTC
NA	TRBV6-5	NA	TRBJ2-7	CASSYSRGHEQYF	TGTGCCAGCAGTTACTCCAGAGGCCACGAGCAGTACTTC
TRBD1	TRBV27	NA	TRBJ1-6	CASRGQGAESSYNSPLHF	TGTGCCAGCAGGGGACAGGGGGCGGAAAGCTCCTATAATTCACCCCTCCACTTT
NA	TRBV5-6	NA	TRBJ2-2	CASSPIAGGTGELFF	TGTGCCAGCAGCCCTATTGCCGGGGGCACCGGGGAGCTGTTTTTT
TRBD2	TRBV30	once	TRBJ2-1	CAWSGTSVWDEQFF	TGTGCCTGGAGTGGGACTAGCGTATGGGATGAGCAGTTCTTC
NA	TRBV5-1	NA	TRBJ2-7	CASSSSLGRGYEQYF	TGCGCCAGCAGCTCCTCTCTGGGCAGGGGTTACGAGCAGTACTTC
TRBD2	TRBV14	NA	TRBJ2-3	CASSQLAGGTTDTQYF	TGTGCCAGCAGCCAACTAGCGGGAGGGACCACAGATACGCAGTATTTT
NA	TRBV15	few	TRBJ2-5	CATSRASRRETQYF	TGTGCCACCAGCAGAGCATCTAGAAGGGAGACCCAGTACTTC
NA	TRBV28	NA	TRBJ2-1	CASSLTALVEYNEQFF	TGTGCCAGCAGTTTAACGGCGCTAGTTGAGTACAATGAGCAGTTCTTC
NA	TRBV6-1	NA	TRBJ1-1	CASSVGGTGTEAFF	TGTGCCAGCAGTGTGGGGGGGACGGGCACTGAAGCTTTCTTT
NA	TRBV10-3	NA	TRBJ1-5	CAIRPTDSNQPQHF	TGTGCCATCAGGCCTACAGATAGCAATCAGCCCCAGCATTTT
NA	TRBV5-4	NA	TRBJ1-2	CASSLAGARSGYTF	TGTGCCAGCAGCTTGGCAGGGGCTCGCAGCGGCTACACCTTC
TRBD2	TRBV7-9	NA	TRBJ2-3	CASSQTSGGETDTQYF	TGTGCCAGCAGTCAGACTAGCGGGGGGGAAACAGATACGCAGTATTTT
TRBD2	TRBV7-3	NA	TRBJ2-1	CASSSRLAGGPENEQFF	TGTGCCAGCAGCTCACGACTAGCGGGGGGGCCAGAGAATGAGCAGTTCTTC
NA	TRBV5-1	NA	TRBJ2-7	CASSLEPGSSYEQYF	TGCGCCAGCAGCTTGGAACCGGGGAGCTCCTACGAGCAGTACTTC
TRBD2	TRBV19	NA	TRBJ2-2	CASSRPGLAGTGELFF	TGTGCCAGTAGTCGTCCGGGACTAGCGGGAACCGGGGAGCTGTTTTTT
TRBD1	TRBV4-1	few	TRBJ2-7	CASSHSGTGYYEQYF	TGCGCCAGCAGCCACTCCGGGACAGGGTATTACGAGCAGTACTTC
NA	TRBV30	once	TRBJ1-5	CAWSRDIGDQPQHF	TGTGCCTGGAGTCGGGACATCGGGGATCAGCCCCAGCATTTT
NA	TRBV4-1	once	TRBJ1-6	CASSHGQNSPLHF	TGCGCCAGCAGCCACGGACAGAATTCACCCCTCCACTTT
TRBD1	TRBV5-1	NA	TRBJ1-4	CASSPTGGGEKLFF	TGCGCCAGCAGCCCGACAGGGGGTGGGGAAAAACTGTTTTTT
TRBD1	TRBV15	NA	TRBJ1-4	CATSRDPTGQNEKLFF	TGTGCCACCAGCAGAGATCCGACAGGGCAAAATGAAAAACTGTTTTTT